The T cell receptor beta chain described here comes from a study of T cell clonotyping in hematopoietic cell transplantation. General study results and limits: At the given depth, recipient repertoires were over 95% de novo clonotypes. After transplant, recipient diversity fell while pathologically expanded clonotypes grew through day 180. Higher Inverse Simpson Index values in graft donor and pretransplant recipient predicted broader posttransplant TCR diversity.

This clone was recorded only once. What it binds is unknown. The CDR3 ends on some other residue instead of the conserved phenylalanine or tryptophan, so this is likely a read error. The DNA is omitted, as the CDR3 cannot be located on it reliably, and the CDR3 follows TCRdb's listing. Assay used: immunoSEQ multiplex PCR; TCRdb lists only in-frame clones, some missing. Of 35,000 to 45,000 clones in the sample, 94% were seen once. The CDR3 sequence runs 13 residues, both termini included. Per germline, CDR1 SGHDT and CDR2 YYEEEE. The J gene is TRBJ2-7, the V gene TRBV5-6; whether TRBD1, the table's D call, matches the DNA was not checked. This receptor was taken from a woman between 50 and 59 years old in good health. Some clones in this sample may be carry-over from other donors' samples. Sequenced sample: peripheral blood mononuclear cells. The CDR3 spells CASSLAGQGDEKH.